Listed below are T cell receptor beta chains from one sample, sequenced in a study of memory CD4+ T cells and cytomegalovirus serostatus. The repertoire was sequenced with immunoSEQ multiplex PCR; TCRdb's copy has only in-frame clones and lacks some. The sample contains about 46,000 clones, under 85% of which appear only once. The sample was memory CD4+ T cells from blood. These receptors originate from an adult in good health and CMV-seronegative. Each CDR3 is given with its conserved first and last residue. Fields, in order: D gene, V gene, clone size, J gene, CDR3 protein, CDR3 DNA. A D gene is named only where the DNA matches it firmly. Not all rows give a size; the values are once, few, many and, for expanded clones, a class.

TRBD1	TRBV11-2	.	TRBJ1-2	CASSLAGTGGFYGYTF	TGTGCCAGCAGCTTAGCCGGGACAGGGGGATTCTATGGCTACACCTTC
.	TRBV4-2	once	TRBJ2-5	CASSYETQYF	TGTGCCAGCAGTTACGAGACCCAGTACTTC
TRBD1	TRBV19	.	TRBJ2-7	CAITTKRTGFLDKCYEQYF	TGTGCCATTACTACAAAGCGGACAGGGTTTCTGGACAAATGCTACGAGCAGTACTTC
.	TRBV15	.	TRBJ1-4	CATSRVSGINEKLFF	TGTGCCACCAGCAGAGTGTCGGGGATTAATGAAAAACTGTTTTTT
.	TRBV7-9	.	TRBJ2-1	CASVEVEQFF	TGTGCCAGCGTGGAGGTTGAGCAGTTCTTC
TRBD1	TRBV2	.	TRBJ1-2	CASSGDSYGYTF	TGTGCCAGCAGTGGGGACAGCTATGGCTACACCTTC
TRBD1	TRBV7-8	.	TRBJ2-2	CASSRDRVGELFF	TGTGCCAGCAGCCGGGACAGGGTCGGGGAGCTGTTTTTT
.	TRBV9	.	TRBJ2-3	CASSVRQADTQYF	TGTGCCAGCAGCGTTCGACAGGCAGATACGCAGTATTTT
.	TRBV2	.	TRBJ2-2	CASRGTWQTTGELFF	TGTGCCAGCCGGGGCACTTGGCAAACCACCGGGGAGCTGTTTTTT
TRBD1	TRBV13	.	TRBJ1-4	CASTRRQGASNEKLFF	TGTGCCAGCACCAGAAGGCAGGGGGCGTCTAATGAAAAACTGTTTTTT
.	TRBV5-1	.	TRBJ1-5	CASSLSGVTNQPQHF	TGCGCCAGCAGCTTGTCAGGGGTGACGAATCAGCCCCAGCATTTT
.	TRBV18	medium-sized	TRBJ1-5	CASSPGGNQPQHF	TGTGCCAGCTCACCAGGGGGCAATCAGCCCCAGCATTTT
.	TRBV10-1	.	TRBJ2-7	CAAQRGGISYEQYF	TGCGCAGCCCAGAGGGGGGGTATCTCCTACGAGCAGTACTTC